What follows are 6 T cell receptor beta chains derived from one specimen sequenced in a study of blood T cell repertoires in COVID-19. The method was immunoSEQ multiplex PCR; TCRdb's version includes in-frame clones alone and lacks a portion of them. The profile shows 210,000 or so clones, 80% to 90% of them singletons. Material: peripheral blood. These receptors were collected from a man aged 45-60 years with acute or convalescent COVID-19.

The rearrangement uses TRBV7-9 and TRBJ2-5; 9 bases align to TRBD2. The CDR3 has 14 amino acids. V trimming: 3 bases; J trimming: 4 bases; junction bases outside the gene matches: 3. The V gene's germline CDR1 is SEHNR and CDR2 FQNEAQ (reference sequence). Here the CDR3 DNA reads TGTGCCAGCAGCTTTGCGGGGGGGAGAGAGACCCAGTACTTC. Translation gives CASSFAGGRETQYF.

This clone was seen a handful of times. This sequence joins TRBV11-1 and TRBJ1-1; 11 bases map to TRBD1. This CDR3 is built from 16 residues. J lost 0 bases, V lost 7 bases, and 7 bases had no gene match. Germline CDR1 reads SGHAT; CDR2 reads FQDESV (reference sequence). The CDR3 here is CASMLRTGGMNTEAFF. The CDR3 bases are TGTGCCAGCATGCTTAGGACAGGGGGCATGAACACTGAAGCTTTCTTT. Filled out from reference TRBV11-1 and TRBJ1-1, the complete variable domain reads EAEVAQSPRYKITEKSQAVAFWCDPISGHATLYWYRQILGQGPELLVQFQDESVVDDSQLPKDRFSAERLKGVDSTLKIQPAELGDSAMYLCASMLRTGGMNTEAFFGQGTRLTVV.

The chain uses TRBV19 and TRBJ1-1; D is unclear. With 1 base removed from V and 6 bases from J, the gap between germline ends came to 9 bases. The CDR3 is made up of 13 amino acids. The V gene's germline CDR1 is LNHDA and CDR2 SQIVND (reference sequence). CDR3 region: CASSIVRGSEAFF. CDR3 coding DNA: TGTGCCAGTAGTATAGTTCGGGGATCTGAAGCTTTCTTT.

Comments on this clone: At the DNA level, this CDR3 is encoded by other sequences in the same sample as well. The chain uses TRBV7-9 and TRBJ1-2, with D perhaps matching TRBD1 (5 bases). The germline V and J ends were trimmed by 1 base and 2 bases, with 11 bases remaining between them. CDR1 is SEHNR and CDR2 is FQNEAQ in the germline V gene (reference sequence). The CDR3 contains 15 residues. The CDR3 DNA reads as TGTGCCAGCAGCTTAGGGTCGGCAGGGAACTATGGCTACACCTTC. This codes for CASSLGSAGNYGYTF.

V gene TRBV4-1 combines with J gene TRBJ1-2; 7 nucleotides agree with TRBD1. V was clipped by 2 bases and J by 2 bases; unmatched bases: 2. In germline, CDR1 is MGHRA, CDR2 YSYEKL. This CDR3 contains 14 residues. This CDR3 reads CASSQPTGNYGYTF. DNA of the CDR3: TGCGCCAGCAGCCAACCGACAGGGAACTATGGCTACACCTTC.

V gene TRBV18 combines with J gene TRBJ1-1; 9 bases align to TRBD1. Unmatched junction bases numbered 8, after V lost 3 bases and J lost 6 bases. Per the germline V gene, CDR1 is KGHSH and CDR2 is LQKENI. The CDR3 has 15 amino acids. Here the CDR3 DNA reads TGTGCCAGCTCACCGGGCTATACAGGGGGCCCTGAAGCTTTCTTT. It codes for CASSPGYTGGPEAFF.